This T cell receptor beta chain was sequenced during a study of T cell repertoires in cytomegalovirus infection. TCRdb ran MiXCR on the reads and lists one entry per CDR3 protein. The sample lists around 530,000 distinct CDR3 sequences, about 30% occurring once. This clonotype was recorded a few times. The antigen remains unidentified. Study results and caveats: Across the ex vivo response, the dominant clonotypes were HLA-C-restricted CMV-specific TCR beta clonotypes.

The receptor was derived from a human donor in good health (CMV status not recorded). Some clones in this sample may be carry-over from other donors' samples. The source material was PBMCs.

As DNA, the CDR3 is TGTGCCAGCAGCTGGGCCCCCGGGCATGGCTACACCTTC. As protein: CASSWAPGHGYTF. The V gene is TRBV5-8, the J gene TRBJ1-2; D not certain. The CDR3 is made up of 13 amino acids. Trimming left V 3 bases short and J 6 bases short, with 12 bases between. Germline CDR1 SGHTS, CDR2 YDEGEE.